The text below deals with one T cell receptor (beta chain). As yet, its antigen is unknown. 5'RACE with constant-segment primers yielded barcoded, UMI-tagged TCR alpha and TCR beta cDNA libraries. TCRdb re-called the 5' RACE reads through MiXCR, storing one row per CDR3 protein. The sample contains roughly 200,000 distinct CDR3 sequences, 15% to 20% of which appear only once. These data come from a study of T-cell memory formation after mild COVID-19. For the study at large: Largely, TCR clusters stayed within a single donor.

Study-wide points: Later expanders leaned CD4+, whereas day 15 to 85 contracting clones were balanced CD4/CD8. Some clones that responded turned up in pre-infection memory, which suggests that cross-reactive memory joined in.

Trimming cost V 5 bases and J 2 bases, with 16 bases left between them. The length of the CDR3 is 17 residues. Looked up from germline, CDR1 is SGHAT and CDR2 is FQNNGV. This sequence was found in an adult woman who had mild COVID-19 (a few samples of this study predate the infection). Cell type and time point are not known. Input material: PBMCs or a T cell subset sorted from them (not recorded which). The chain employs TRBV11-2 and TRBJ2-6, with D possibly being TRBD1 or TRBD2 (5 bases each). The CDR3 nucleotides are TGTGCCAGCAGCCTTGATGACAGAGCGGCTGGGGCCAACGTCCTGACTTTC. Encoded protein: CASSLDDRAAGANVLTF. Complete variable domain (other parts from reference TRBV11-2 and TRBJ2-6): EAGVAQSPRYKIIEKRQSVAFWCNPISGHATLYWYQQILGQGPKLLIQFQNNGVVDDSQLPKDRFSAERLKGVDSTLKIQPAKLEDSAVYLCASSLDDRAAGANVLTFGAGSRLTVL.